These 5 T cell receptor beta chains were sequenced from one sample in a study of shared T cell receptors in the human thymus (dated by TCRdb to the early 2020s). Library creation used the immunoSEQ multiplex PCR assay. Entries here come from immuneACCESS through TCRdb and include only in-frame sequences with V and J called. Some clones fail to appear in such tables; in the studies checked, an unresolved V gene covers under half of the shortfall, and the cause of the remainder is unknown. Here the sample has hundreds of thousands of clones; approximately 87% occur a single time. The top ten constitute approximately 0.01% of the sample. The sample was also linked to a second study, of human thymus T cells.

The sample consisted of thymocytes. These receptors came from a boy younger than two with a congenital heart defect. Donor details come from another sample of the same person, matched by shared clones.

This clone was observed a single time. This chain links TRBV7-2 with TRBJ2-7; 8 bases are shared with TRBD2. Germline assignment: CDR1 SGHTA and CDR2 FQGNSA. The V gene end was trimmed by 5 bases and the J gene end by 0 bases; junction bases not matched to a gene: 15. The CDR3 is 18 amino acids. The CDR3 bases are TGTGCCAGCAGCACTCTAGCGGGCCCCCACCCCCCCTCCTACGAGCAGTACTTC. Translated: CASSTLAGPHPPSYEQYF.

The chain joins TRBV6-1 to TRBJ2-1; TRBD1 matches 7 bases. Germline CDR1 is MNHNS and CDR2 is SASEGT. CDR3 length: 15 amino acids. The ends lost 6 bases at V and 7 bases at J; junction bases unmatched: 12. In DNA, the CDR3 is TGTGCCAGCAGAGACAGGGAGCTTCACTATAATGAGCAGTTCTTC. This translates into CASRDRELHYNEQFF.

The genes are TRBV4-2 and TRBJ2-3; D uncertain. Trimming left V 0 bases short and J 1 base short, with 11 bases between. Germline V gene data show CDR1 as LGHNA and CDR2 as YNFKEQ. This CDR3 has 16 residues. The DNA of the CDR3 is TGTGCCAGCAGCCAAGAGGAACGGAGTCGCACAGATACGCAGTATTTT. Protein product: CASSQEERSRTDTQYF.

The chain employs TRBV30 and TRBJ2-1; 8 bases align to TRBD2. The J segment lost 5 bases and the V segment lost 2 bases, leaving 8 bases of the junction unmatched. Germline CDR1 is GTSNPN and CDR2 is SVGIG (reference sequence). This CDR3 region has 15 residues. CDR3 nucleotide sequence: TGTGCCTGGAGTTCAGGGACTAGGGCAAACAATGAGCAGTTCTTC. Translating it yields CAWSSGTRANNEQFF.

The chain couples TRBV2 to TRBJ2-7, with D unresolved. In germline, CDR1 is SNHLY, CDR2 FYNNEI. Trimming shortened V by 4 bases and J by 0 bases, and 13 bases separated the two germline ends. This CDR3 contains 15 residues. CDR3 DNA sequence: TGTGCCAGCAGTGGCGGCATTCTCGGCTCCTACGAGCAGTACTTC. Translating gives CASSGGILGSYEQYF. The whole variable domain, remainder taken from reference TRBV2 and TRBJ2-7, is EPEVTQTPSHQVTQMGQEVILRCVPISNHLYFYWYRQILGQKVEFLVSFYNNEISEKSEIFDDQFSVERPDGSNFTLKIRSTKLEDSAMYFCASSGGILGSYEQYFGPGTRLTVT.